This T cell receptor (beta chain) was obtained from a study of blood T cell repertoires in COVID-19. For the study at large: The United States, Italy and Spain were the sources of the acute and convalescent COVID-19 samples. The cDNA or gDNA used as material had been derived from T cells, B-cell-depleted T cells, or PBMCs.

In the study's own analysis: Reference gene primer amplification gave estimated nucleated cell counts. The assay was immunoSEQ multiplex PCR, and TCRdb's table has in-frame clones only and misses some. V, J and clone size are those of that table, while D and trimming were read from the DNA. The table lists about 120,000 clones, roughly 77% of them singletons. Unmatched junction bases numbered 12, after V lost 7 bases and J lost 6 bases. Germline lookup yields CDR1 SGHAT and CDR2 FQNNGV. The length of the CDR3 is 14 residues. The clonotype comes from a man aged 55 to 70 with active or convalescent COVID-19. The chain couples TRBV11-2 to TRBJ2-7, with 7 bases matching TRBD2. Material for sequencing was peripheral blood. As DNA, the CDR3 is TGTGCCAGCATCTCCCTTAGCGGGTATACCGAGCAGTACTTC. Its protein product is CASISLSGYTEQYF.